This entry is about one T cell receptor (beta chain). What it recognizes is unknown. The data were obtained in a study of tumor-infiltrating lymphocytes in primary liver carcinoma. Findings and limits, study-wide: Overlap between tumor regions exceeded overlap of tumor with adjacent tissue or blood. Owing to bulk unsorted samples, no comparison was made between CD4+ and CD8+ repertoires. Tumors had a significantly higher top-250-clone fraction than blood (p = 0.039).

Synthesis of TCR beta cDNA was carried out from 450 to 650 ng total RNA with a constant-region primer. Researchers made the TCR beta libraries by running three nested multiplex PCR rounds with slightly modified ARM-PCR. The first two PCR rounds used TRBV1-TRBV30 primers with a Cbeta primer, roughly 10 cycles each. MiXCR was run by TCRdb on the multiplex PCR reads, yielding one entry per CDR3 protein. The repertoire consists of about 350,000 distinct CDR3 sequences, with around three fifths occurring once and the leading ten covering about 6.5%. It was unsorted whole blood that yielded blood RNA, and germline DNA was also extracted. In germline, CDR1 is SGHDT, CDR2 YYEEEE. V was cut by 2 bases and J by 5 bases, with 14 bases left in between. This CDR3 comprises 14 residues.

The chain has TRBV5-6 and TRBJ2-7; D uncertain. This clonotype was sampled from a man aged 35-49 years with primary liver carcinoma and hepatitis B virus infection. Specimen: peripheral blood. The CDR3 reads CASSFRPYGHEQYF. The CDR3 DNA reads as TGTGCCAGCAGCTTCCGACCCTACGGCCACGAGCAGTACTTC.